Shown below are 12 T cell receptor beta chains from a single sample sequenced in a study of T cells in Graves' hyperthyroidism and ophthalmopathy. What was amplified from RNA transcripts were TCR beta CDR3 regions. First-round RT-PCR targeting the TCR CDR3 was performed with the HTBI primer set. Each CDR3 protein is one row after TCRdb ran MiXCR on the multiplex PCR reads. The data contain roughly 260,000 distinct CDR3 sequences, approximately 15% of them singletons. Sequencing was done on a sample of blood. The receptor source for this set is a woman aged 40 to 55 with Graves' hyperthyroidism that later progressed to Graves' ophthalmopathy.

This clonotype has ten or more counts. The rearrangement joins TRBV28 to TRBJ2-1; 8 bases align to TRBD2. Germline V gene data show CDR1 as MDHEN and CDR2 as SYDVKM. V was clipped by 7 bases and J by 8 bases; unmatched bases: 13. CDR3 size: 15 residues. The CDR3 protein is CASNVRSGISDEQFF. CDR3 bases: TGTGCCAGCAACGTGCGTAGCGGGATATCGGATGAGCAGTTCTTC. The full variable domain, completed using reference TRBV28 and TRBJ2-1, is DVKVTQSSRYLVKRTGEKVFLECVQDMDHENMFWYRQDPGLGLRLIYFSYDVKMKEKGDIPEGYSVSREKKERFSLILESASTNQTSMYLCASNVRSGISDEQFFGPGTRLTVL.

This clonotype occurred a few times. The chain links TRBV7-9 to TRBJ2-3, with D hard to call. CDR3 length: 12 amino acids. Germline CDR1 reads SEHNR; CDR2 reads FQNEAQ (reference sequence). V was clipped by 7 bases and J by 2 bases, with 7 bases between them. DNA for the CDR3: TGTGCCAGCAACCAAAACACAGATACGCAGTATTTT. It specifies CASNQNTDTQYF.

This clonotype was seen repeatedly, ten times or more. The rearrangement uses TRBV4-2 and TRBJ2-1, with 8 positions matching TRBD2. This CDR3 region has 16 residues. Germline assignment: CDR1 LGHNA and CDR2 YNFKEQ. V shed 1 base, J shed 8 bases, and the junction held 10 bases outside the gene matches. The CDR3 nucleotides read TGTGCCAGCAGCCAAGCGTCCAGCGGGAGTATCTATGAGCAGTTCTTC. Translation: CASSQASSGSIYEQFF.

This clonotype showed up just a few times. The J gene is TRBJ2-1, the V gene TRBV2; the match to TRBD2 covers 8 bases. The CDR3 is 14 residues long. Germline CDR1 and CDR2: SNHLY and FYNNEI. After removal of 3 bases from V and 8 bases from J, the junction contained 6 bases not matched to a gene. The CDR3 is CASSDLSGGHEQFF. CDR3 nucleotides: TGTGCCAGCAGTGATCTGTCGGGAGGGCATGAGCAGTTCTTC.

As to this clonotype: Being one base from a much bigger clone, this may be a read error. This chain joins TRBV4-1 and TRBJ1-1, with a possible D match to TRBD1 (6 bases). The CDR3 sequence is 19 residues long. Germline-derived CDR1 and CDR2 are MGHRA and YSYEKL. The CDR3 bases are TGCGCCAGCAGCCACGGGAAAATGTCAGGGGAAAACCCGGGGACTGAAGCTTCCTTT. This sequence encodes CASSHGKMSGENPGTEASF.

This clonotype has ten or more counts. This sequence joins TRBV28 and TRBJ1-1; D gene unclear. Germline CDR1 and CDR2: MDHEN and SYDVKM. This CDR3 is 15 amino acids long. V was trimmed by 7 bases and J by 1 base, leaving 16 bases between them. The CDR3 reads CASTTAGVGNTEAFF. CDR3 bases: TGTGCCAGCACCACTGCTGGGGTTGGGAACACTGAAGCTTTCTTT.

This clonotype was seen only a few times. The V gene is TRBV7-3, the J gene TRBJ2-7; TRBD2 might be the D (5 bases). Between the trimmed V and J ends, which lost 2 bases and 3 bases, there was a span of 11 bases. The CDR3 contains 14 residues. Germline CDR1 SGHTA, CDR2 FQGTGA. Written as DNA, the CDR3 is TGTGCCAGCAGCTTAGGAGGTCCGTTCTACGAGCAGTACTTC. Translating it yields CASSLGGPFYEQYF.

This clonotype was seen at least ten times. This chain connects TRBV28 to TRBJ2-1; tentative D call: TRBD1 (5 bases). The germline gives CDR1 MDHEN, CDR2 SYDVKM. The CDR3 totals 17 residues. Trimming pared 3 bases from V and 0 bases from J, leaving 15 bases between. The CDR3 loop reads CASSFISRDSSYNEQFF. The CDR3 DNA sequence: TGTGCCAGCAGTTTCATCTCCAGGGATAGCTCCTACAATGAGCAGTTCTTC.

This chain connects TRBV6-2 or TRBV6-3 to TRBJ2-3; 8 bases fit TRBD2. This CDR3 spans 14 amino acids. After removal of 8 bases from V and 2 bases from J, the junction contained 6 bases not matched to a gene. Germline-derived CDR1 and CDR2 are MNHEY and SVGEGT. This CDR3 reads CASRGGGHTDTQYF. In nucleotides, the CDR3 is TGTGCCAGCCGGGGGGGAGGACACACAGATACGCAGTATTTT.

The chain employs TRBV15 and TRBJ2-7; 9 bases are a match to TRBD1. The CDR3 sequence is 16 residues long. Germline assignment: CDR1 LNHNV and CDR2 YYDKDF (reference sequence). V gave up 0 bases and J gave up 4 bases; unmatched junction bases: 7. DNA of the CDR3: TGTGCCACCAGCAGAGATGGGACAGGGACCTTGTACGAGCAGTACTTC. Its translation: CATSRDGTGTLYEQYF.

This clonotype was counted between two and nine times. One base away lies a much larger clone, so this may be a sequencing read error. The CDR3 is CASSPLEQGANSPLQF. The CDR3, as DNA: TGTGCCAGCTCACCATTGGAACAGGGGGCTAATTCACCCCTCCAATTT. The rearrangement uses TRBV18 and TRBJ1-6; TRBD1 aligns across 9 bases. Germline CDR1 and CDR2: KGHSH and LQKENI. The CDR3 length is 16 residues.

The sample holds many counts of this clonotype. This chain links TRBV10-2 with TRBJ2-3; 12 nucleotides agree with TRBD2. Germline V gene sequence: CDR1 WSHSY, CDR2 SAAADI. The J segment lost 3 bases and the V segment lost 4 bases, leaving 2 bases of the junction unmatched. The CDR3 extends over 15 amino acids. The CDR3 DNA is TGCGCCAGCAGTGGACTAGCGGGAGCAACAGATACGCAGTATTTT. It yields the protein CASSGLAGATDTQYF.